These 14 T cell receptor beta chains were all obtained from the same sample, sequenced in a study of human T cells and chemical hapten exposure. The sample's time point: patch test 2, 6 weeks after DPC sensitization. Treatment: therapeutic diphenylcyclopropenone sensitization with weekly scalp DPC. TCRdb used MiXCR to reprocess the RACE reads, holding one entry per CDR3 protein. This sample has about 96,000 distinct CDR3 sequences, with 9% to 9.5% found just once. Sequenced material: whole blood, taken in connection with sensitization to the hapten diphenylcyclopropenone (DPC). The origin of the receptors is a woman between 40 and 50 years old with alopecia areata. Some clones in this sample may be carry-over from other donors' samples.

This clonotype was seen repeatedly, ten times or more. The chain uses TRBV29-1 and TRBJ2-7; a possible D gene is TRBD1 (5 bases). Per germline, CDR1 SQVTM and CDR2 ANQGSEA. The CDR3 runs to 12 residues. The CDR3 spells CSCRDSAYEQYF. The CDR3 nucleotides are TGCAGTTGCCGCGACAGTGCCTACGAGCAGTACTTC.

V gene TRBV10-3 combines with J gene TRBJ2-7; the D is unclear. CDR3 size: 16 residues. With 1 base removed from V and 0 bases from J, the gap between germline ends came to 13 bases. Germline assignment: CDR1 ENHRY and CDR2 SYGVKD. The CDR3 here is CAISEYRLTGSYEQYF. In DNA, the CDR3 is TGTGCCATCAGTGAGTACCGCCTTACCGGCTCCTACGAGCAGTACTTC.

This clonotype was seen ten or more times. V usage is TRBV6-4 and J usage is TRBJ2-1; D possibly corresponds to TRBD1 (6 bases). The V gene lost 8 bases and the J gene lost 8 bases, with 19 bases spanning the gap. CDR1 is MRHNA and CDR2 is SNTAGT in the germline V gene. This CDR3 contains 14 residues. The CDR3 region has the DNA TGTGCCAGCGCTTGGACAGTTGAAAGCGATGAGCAGTTCTTC. Translating it yields CASAWTVESDEQFF.

The CDR3 region is CSALAGEGDTQYF. DNA for the CDR3: TGCAGTGCGCTAGCGGGAGAAGGAGATACGCAGTATTTT. The chain carries TRBV20-1 and TRBJ2-3, with 10 nucleotides matching TRBD2. Germline trimming cut 6 bases from V and 5 bases from J; bases unmatched to any gene: 5. The CDR3 runs to 13 residues. CDR1 and CDR2 (germline): DFQATT, SNEGSKA (reference sequence).

Comment on this clonotype: The junction does not match germline at one end; this may be a read error. The rearrangement joins TRBV7-3 to TRBJ2-5; D might be TRBD2 (6 bases). Per the germline V gene, CDR1 is SGHTA and CDR2 is FQGTGA. The CDR3 consists of 16 residues. The CDR3 here is CASSHGLSTSQETQNF. The CDR3 nucleotides read TGTGCCAGCAGCCATGGACTCTCAACTAGCCAAGAGACCCAGAACTTC.

This clonotype was seen at least ten times. The rearrangement joins TRBV30 to TRBJ1-6, with D possibly being TRBD1 (5 bases). This CDR3 has 14 residues. Germline V gives CDR1 GTSNPN, CDR2 SVGIG (reference sequence). CDR3 sequence (DNA): TGTGCGGCGGGGGTCTCTAGCGGAAATTCACCCCTCCACTTT. Residues: CAAGVSSGNSPLHF.

This clonotype has a handful of counts. The gene calls are TRBV27 and TRBJ2-3; D gene ambiguous. Germline CDR1 MNHEY, CDR2 SMNVEV (reference sequence). V lost 6 bases, J lost 2 bases, and 18 bases lay in between. CDR3 length: 16 residues. CDR3 protein: CASSPRWAPVTDTQYF. The CDR3 nucleotides are TGTGCCAGCAGCCCCCGGTGGGCTCCAGTCACAGATACGCAGTATTTT.

This clonotype has a count of ten or more. The chain uses TRBV7-2 and TRBJ2-3; TRBD2 matches 10 bases. After removal of 5 bases from V and 4 bases from J, the junction contained 6 bases not matched to a gene. CDR3 length equals 15 residues. Germline values: CDR1 SGHTA, CDR2 FQGNSA. For the CDR3, the DNA is TGTGCCAGCAGCCAAGGCCTAGCGGGAGCAGATACGCAGTATTTT. Its protein product is CASSQGLAGADTQYF.

V gene TRBV4-2 combines with J gene TRBJ2-7; D is perhaps TRBD1 (5 bases). CDR3 size: 16 residues. Germline CDR1 LGHNA, CDR2 YNFKEQ. Trimming shortened V by 0 bases and J by 2 bases, and 14 bases separated the two germline ends. The DNA for the CDR3 is TGTGCCAGCAGCCAAGATCTTGGGGCAGGGACCTACGAGCAGTACTTC. Amino acid sequence: CASSQDLGAGTYEQYF.

This clonotype was detected ten times or more. The chain employs TRBV3-1 and TRBJ2-3; D is undetermined. The germline V gene has CDR1 LGHDT and CDR2 YNNKEL (reference sequence). There are 15 residues in the CDR3. Trimming took 0 bases from V and 4 from J, leaving 11 bases between them. For the CDR3, the DNA is TGTGCCAGCAGCCAAGATATTGGCAACGCAGATACGCAGTATTTT. Its translation is CASSQDIGNADTQYF.

The CDR3 loop reads CASSQDPLAGAYEQYF. The CDR3 DNA is TGCGCCAGCAGCCAAGATCCCCTAGCGGGCGCCTACGAGCAGTACTTC. The chain combines TRBV4-3 with TRBJ2-7, with 8 positions matching TRBD2. CDR3 size: 16 residues. The germline V gene has CDR1 LGHNA and CDR2 YSLEER. Losses at the gene ends were 0 bases for V and 2 bases for J; bases not matched to a gene: 6.

This clonotype occurred once. One end of the junction is discordant with germline, which a read error may explain. The V gene is TRBV28, the J gene TRBJ2-4; either TRBD1 or TRBD2 may supply D (5 bases each). The CDR3 contains 15 residues. Germline V gene lookup returns CDR1 MDHEN and CDR2 SYDVKM. The CDR3 loop is CACSPGTVAKNIQYF. In nucleotides, the CDR3 is TGTGCCTGCAGCCCCGGGACCGTAGCCAAAAACATTCAGTACTTC.

This clonotype was recorded once. A read error may account for a junction end that differs from germline. The CDR3 loop is CTSSQHLGRIPDYNEQFF. The CDR3 region has the DNA TGTACCAGCAGCCAACATCTAGGACGTATCCCGGACTACAATGAGCAGTTCTTC. The chain links TRBV14 to TRBJ2-1; D gene ambiguous. There are 18 residues in the CDR3. The germline V gene has CDR1 SGHDN and CDR2 FVKESK.

This clonotype was seen a handful of times. J is TRBJ2-3 and V is TRBV10-3; 11 bases are shared with TRBD2. Germline lookup yields CDR1 ENHRY and CDR2 SYGVKD. Trimming at V came to 5 bases and at J to 0 bases, leaving 1 base not matched to a gene. The CDR3 covers 15 residues. The CDR3 sequence is CAISLAGGSTDTQYF. CDR3 coding DNA: TGTGCCATCAGTTTAGCGGGAGGGAGCACAGATACGCAGTATTTT.